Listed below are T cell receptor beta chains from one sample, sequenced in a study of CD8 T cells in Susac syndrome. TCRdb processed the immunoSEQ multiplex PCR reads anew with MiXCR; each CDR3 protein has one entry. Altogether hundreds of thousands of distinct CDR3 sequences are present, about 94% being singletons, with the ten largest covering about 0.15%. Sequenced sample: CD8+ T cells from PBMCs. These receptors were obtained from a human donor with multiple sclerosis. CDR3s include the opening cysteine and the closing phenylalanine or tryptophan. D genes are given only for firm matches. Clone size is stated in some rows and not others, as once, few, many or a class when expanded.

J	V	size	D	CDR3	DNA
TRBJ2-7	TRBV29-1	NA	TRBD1	CSVSTGTGVREQYF	TGCAGCGTCTCAACCGGGACAGGGGTTCGCGAGCAGTACTTC
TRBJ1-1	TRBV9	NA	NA	CASSVEDSPGAEAFF	TGTGCCAGCAGCGTAGAGGACTCCCCTGGGGCTGAAGCTTTCTTT
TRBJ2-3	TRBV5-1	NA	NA	CASIKDQLPTDTQYF	TGCGCCAGCATAAAGGACCAACTCCCCACAGATACGCAGTATTTT
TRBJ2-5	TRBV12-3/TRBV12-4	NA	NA	CASGVGDPGTQYF	TGTGCCAGCGGTGTGGGGGACCCGGGGACCCAGTACTTC
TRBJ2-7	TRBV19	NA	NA	CASSISPETYEQYF	TGTGCCAGTAGTATAAGCCCGGAAACCTACGAGCAGTACTTC
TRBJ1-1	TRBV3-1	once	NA	CASSQADRPEAEAFF	TGTGCCAGCAGCCAAGCAGACAGGCCGGAGGCTGAAGCTTTCTTT
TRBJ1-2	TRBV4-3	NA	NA	CASSPGRGVKSYTF	TGCGCCAGCAGCCCAGGGCGGGGGGTTAAAAGCTACACCTTC
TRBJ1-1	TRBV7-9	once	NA	CASSLGPRGRRTEAFF	TGTGCCAGCAGCTTAGGCCCCAGGGGAAGAAGAACTGAAGCTTTCTTT
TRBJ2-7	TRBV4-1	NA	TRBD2	CASSQVLAAGAHEQYF	TGCGCCAGCAGCCAAGTCCTAGCGGCAGGCGCTCACGAGCAGTACTTC
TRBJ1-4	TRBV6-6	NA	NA	CASSHQTREKLFF	TGTGCCAGCAGTCACCAGACACGTGAAAAACTGTTTTTT